Presented here are 17 T cell receptor beta chains from one specimen sequenced in a study of blood T cell repertoires in COVID-19. Sequenced by immunoSEQ multiplex PCR; TCRdb stores in-frame clones only, minus some. The sample comprises about 110,000 clones, 60% to 85% of which are singletons, and almost 4.5% rests with the top ten. Material for sequencing was peripheral blood. Receptors were obtained from a human donor in a cohort sampled during active or convalescent COVID-19.

This chain uses TRBV18 with TRBJ2-3; tentatively, D is TRBD2 (6 bases). Trimming left V 1 base short and J 3 bases short, with 14 bases between. Germline V gene sequence: CDR1 KGHSH, CDR2 LQKENI. The CDR3 has 16 amino acids. CDR3 protein: CASSPQYGRGTDTQYF. DNA of the CDR3: TGTGCCAGCTCACCACAGTACGGGAGAGGGACAGATACGCAGTATTTT.

This clone was detected once. The V call is TRBV4-2, the J call TRBJ2-5; TRBD2 matches at 7 bases. The CDR3 loop spans 19 amino acids. Germline CDR1 LGHNA, CDR2 YNFKEQ. The J segment lost 3 bases and the V segment lost 0 bases, leaving 16 bases of the junction unmatched. This chain's CDR3 is CASSQEAGRASGLKETQYF. CDR3 coding DNA: TGTGCCAGCAGCCAAGAAGCGGGCCGGGCTAGCGGATTAAAAGAGACCCAGTACTTC.

The chain joins TRBV5-1 to TRBJ2-1; TRBD1 might be the D (6 bases). This CDR3 region has 16 residues. With 1 base removed from V and 3 bases from J, the gap between germline ends came to 14 bases. The germline V gene encodes CDR1 SGHRS and CDR2 YFSETQ. As DNA, the CDR3 is TGCGCCAGCAGCTTGCTCCCGGGACATAACTACAATGAGCAGTTCTTC. It is translated as CASSLLPGHNYNEQFF.

The chain uses TRBV5-8 and TRBJ2-5; the D gene is possibly TRBD1 (6 bases). CDR3 length: 17 residues. Germline V gene sequence: CDR1 SGHTS, CDR2 YDEGEE. Deletions cut 4 bases from V and 2 bases from J, with 21 bases between. CDR3 nucleotides: TGTGCCAGCAGCACTATGGGTCAGGGGAGACATCAAGAGACCCAGTACTTC. Its protein product is CASSTMGQGRHQETQYF. Full variable domain (rest looked up from reference TRBV5-8 and TRBJ2-5): EAGVTQSPTHLIKTRGQQATLRCSPISGHTSVYWYQQALGLGLQFLLWYDEGEERNRGNFPPRFSGRQFPNYSSELNVNALELEDSALYLCASSTMGQGRHQETQYFGPGTRLLVL.

The chain combines TRBV11-2 with TRBJ2-5, with TRBD1 as a possible D gene (6 bases). The germline V and J ends were trimmed by 5 bases and 2 bases, with 21 bases remaining between them. This CDR3 contains 17 residues. From germline, CDR1 is SGHAT and CDR2 FQNNGV. The CDR3 reads CASSPAALTGRQETQYF. The CDR3 DNA sequence: TGTGCCAGCAGCCCGGCCGCCCTAACAGGGAGACAAGAGACCCAGTACTTC. Full variable domain (rest looked up from reference TRBV11-2 and TRBJ2-5): EAGVAQSPRYKIIEKRQSVAFWCNPISGHATLYWYQQILGQGPKLLIQFQNNGVVDDSQLPKDRFSAERLKGVDSTLKIQPAKLEDSAVYLCASSPAALTGRQETQYFGPGTRLLVL.

Written as DNA, the CDR3 is TGTGCCAGCAGTTCGGGAGCGAAGGTTGGCTACACCTTC. Translation gives CASSSGAKVGYTF. The rearrangement uses TRBV12-3 or TRBV12-4 and TRBJ1-2; no firm D call. Trimming cost V 4 bases and J 7 bases, with 13 bases left between them. The length of the CDR3 is 13 residues.

The J gene is TRBJ2-1, the V gene TRBV19, with 8 bases aligning to TRBD1. CDR1 is LNHDA and CDR2 is SQIVND in the germline V gene (reference sequence). The trim removed 5 bases at V and 8 bases at J, leaving 11 bases unmatched. CDR3 length equals 15 residues. The chain's CDR3 is CASSVRQGRRDEQFF. For the CDR3, the DNA is TGTGCCAGTAGTGTTAGACAGGGGCGTCGGGATGAGCAGTTCTTC.

To note about this clone: One end of the junction fails to match germline, which may point to a read error. The CDR3 reads CASSQGTGQAAF. Here the CDR3 DNA reads TGTGCCAGCAGCCAAGGGACAGGTCAGGCCGCTTTT. The chain employs TRBV11-2 and TRBJ1-3; 8 nucleotides line up with TRBD1. This CDR3 is 12 amino acids long. The germline V gene has CDR1 SGHAT and CDR2 FQNNGV.

V and J are TRBV7-8 and TRBJ2-2; 9 nucleotides agree with TRBD2. Per germline, CDR1 SGHVS and CDR2 FQNEAQ. V was pared by 4 bases and J by 7 bases, with 13 bases of the junction left unmatched. The CDR3 has 17 residues. CDR3 amino acids: CASSWLASGDPVGELFF. The DNA for the CDR3 is TGTGCCAGCAGCTGGCTGGCTAGCGGGGATCCAGTCGGGGAGCTGTTTTTT.

This clone came up once. This rearrangement joins TRBV7-2 to TRBJ2-3, with 7 nucleotides matching TRBD2. V lost 5 bases to trimming and J lost 5 bases; unmatched junction nucleotides: 13. Germline V gene lookup returns CDR1 SGHTA and CDR2 FQGNSA. CDR3 size: 16 residues. CDR3 nucleotides: TGTGCCAGCAGCGTACTAGCGACAACAGCAATAGATACGCAGTATTTT. Translated: CASSVLATTAIDTQYF.

The chain uses TRBV28 and TRBJ2-7; D not certain. Trimming took off 3 bases at V and 6 bases at J, with 6 bases between the two ends. CDR3 length: 11 residues. Germline V CDR1 and CDR2: MDHEN, SYDVKM. CDR3 bases: TGTGCCAGCAGTTTCCTTCTCGAGCAGTACTTC. This encodes CASSFLLEQYF. Full variable domain (outside the CDR3, taken from reference TRBV28 and TRBJ2-7): DVKVTQSSRYLVKRTGEKVFLECVQDMDHENMFWYRQDPGLGLRLIYFSYDVKMKEKGDIPEGYSVSREKKERFSLILESASTNQTSMYLCASSFLLEQYFGPGTRLTVT.

This clone is a singleton in its sample. V and J are TRBV5-1 and TRBJ2-1, with D possibly being TRBD1 (6 bases). The CDR3 totals 15 residues. The V and J ends lost 4 bases and 3 bases respectively, with 14 bases between them. CDR1 is SGHRS and CDR2 is YFSETQ in the germline V gene. The CDR3 nucleotides are TGCGCCAGCAGCGGTGGGCAGGGGAGCTACAATGAGCAGTTCTTC. This translates into CASSGGQGSYNEQFF.

This clone was counted a single time. The chain carries TRBV29-1 and TRBJ2-4; weak D call: TRBD2 (6 bases). V lost 6 bases, J lost 9 bases, and 18 bases lay in between. Germline-derived CDR1 and CDR2 are SQVTM and ANQGSEA. This CDR3 is 13 amino acids long. This CDR3 is CSVPRSPGGIQYF. The CDR3, as DNA: TGCAGCGTGCCCAGATCCCCCGGGGGCATTCAGTACTTC.

The chain uses TRBV5-1 and TRBJ2-1; 10 nucleotides line up with TRBD2. The CDR3 is 16 residues long. From germline, CDR1 is SGHRS and CDR2 YFSETQ. Trimming at V came to 4 bases and at J to 8 bases, leaving 12 bases not matched to a gene. The CDR3 spells CASSTSEREGGDEQFF. The CDR3, as DNA: TGCGCCAGCAGCACCTCCGAGCGGGAGGGCGGGGATGAGCAGTTCTTC. Combining the CDR3 with reference TRBV5-1 and TRBJ2-1 gives the whole variable domain KAGVTQTPRYLIKTRGQQVTLSCSPISGHRSVSWYQQTPGQGLQFLFEYFSETQRNKGNFPGRFSGRQFSNSRSEMNVSTLELGDSALYLCASSTSEREGGDEQFFGPGTRLTVL.

The V gene is TRBV18, the J gene TRBJ1-5; D unresolved. The CDR3 totals 17 residues. Trimming stripped 3 bases from V and 2 bases from J, with 17 bases between. CDR1 KGHSH and CDR2 LQKENI come from the germline V gene. The chain's CDR3 is CASSPLGVFVGNQPQHF. CDR3 nucleotides: TGTGCCAGCTCACCTCTCGGAGTTTTCGTCGGCAATCAGCCCCAGCATTTT.

This chain joins TRBV5-5 and TRBJ2-6; 7 bases map to TRBD1. V shed 3 bases and J 1 base; nucleotides not matched to a gene: 13. Germline assignment: CDR1 SGHKS and CDR2 YYEKEE (reference sequence). The CDR3 covers 19 residues. CDR3 loop: CASSWNPGQILSGANVLTF. The CDR3 DNA reads as TGTGCCAGCAGCTGGAATCCGGGACAGATTCTTTCTGGGGCCAACGTCCTGACTTTC.

This chain links TRBV6-2 or TRBV6-3 with TRBJ1-6; no clear D. V was cut by 5 bases and J by 6 bases, with 14 bases left in between. This CDR3 region has 15 residues. CDR1 and CDR2 from the germline V gene are MNHEY and SVGEGT. The CDR3 region is CASSALGRGNSPLHF. The CDR3 region has the DNA TGTGCCAGCAGTGCCCTCGGACGGGGTAATTCACCCCTCCACTTT.